The 5 T cell receptor beta chains reported below all come from one sample, sequenced in a study of T-cell memory formation after mild COVID-19. TCRdb processed the 5' RACE reads anew with MiXCR; each CDR3 protein has one entry. The sample carries around 470,000 distinct CDR3 sequences, approximately 20% recorded once. The sequencing input was PBMCs or a T cell subset sorted from them (not recorded which). Receptor source: an adult woman who had mild COVID-19 (a few samples of this study predate the infection). Cell type and time point are not known.

This clonotype is labeled as medium-sized. The chain links TRBV5-6 to TRBJ1-6, with 9 bases identical to TRBD1. The V and J ends lost 6 bases and 9 bases, in that order; junction bases with no gene match: 13. CDR1 SGHDT and CDR2 YYEEEE come from the germline V gene. The CDR3 loop spans 16 amino acids. The CDR3 is CASNSRTGTGFSPLHF. CDR3 bases: TGTGCCAGCAACTCCCGGACGGGGACAGGGTTTTCACCCCTCCACTTT.

The chain links TRBV11-1 to TRBJ2-7, with D uncertain. This CDR3 has 12 amino acids. Trimming removed 6 bases at V and 7 bases at J, with 13 bases between. The germline V gene encodes CDR1 SGHAT and CDR2 FQDESV (reference sequence). The CDR3 reads CASRNPGGEQYF. CDR3 sequence (DNA): TGTGCCAGCAGAAATCCGGGTGGGGAGCAGTACTTC.

The chain is built from TRBV19 and TRBJ2-7, with 9 nucleotides matching TRBD1. The V gene end was trimmed by 5 bases and the J gene end by 0 bases; junction bases not matched to a gene: 11. The germline CDR1 and CDR2 sequences are LNHDA and SQIVND (reference sequence). The CDR3 sequence is 17 residues long. This CDR3 is CASSPWLGTGPSYEQYF. The CDR3 DNA is TGTGCCAGTAGTCCTTGGCTCGGGACAGGGCCCTCCTACGAGCAGTACTTC.

This clonotype has a handful of counts. The V call is TRBV10-3, the J call TRBJ2-7; D possibly matches TRBD1 or TRBD2 (5 bases each). The CDR3 sequence is 13 residues long. Per germline, CDR1 ENHRY and CDR2 SYGVKD. V was shortened by 5 bases and J by 5 bases, with 13 bases between the two germline ends. CDR3 sequence reads: CAISMGVEDEQYF. For the CDR3, the DNA is TGTGCCATCAGTATGGGGGTGGAGGACGAGCAGTACTTC.

The sample holds a few counts of this clonotype. The rearrangement uses TRBV5-1 and TRBJ2-5; D call uncertain. This CDR3 contains 14 residues. The germline V and J ends were trimmed by 0 bases and 1 base, with 7 bases remaining between them. Germline V gene lookup returns CDR1 SGHRS and CDR2 YFSETQ. In DNA form, the CDR3 reads TGCGCCAGCAGCTTGGTGGCGGCCCAAGAGACCCAGTACTTC. It yields the protein CASSLVAAQETQYF. Drawing the rest from reference TRBV5-1 and TRBJ2-5, the complete variable domain is KAGVTQTPRYLIKTRGQQVTLSCSPISGHRSVSWYQQTPGQGLQFLFEYFSETQRNKGNFPGRFSGRQFSNSRSEMNVSTLELGDSALYLCASSLVAAQETQYFGPGTRLLVL.